This entry lists 14 T cell receptor beta chains sequenced from one sample in a study of control samples from healthy donors and cancer patients (TCRdb year 2020). The library was prepared using the immunoSEQ multiplex PCR assay. TCRdb stores this immuneACCESS table with in-frame sequences only. Part of the clones is absent; in the studies checked, under half of the shortfall reflects unresolved V genes, and no reason is known for the rest. Here the sample has tens of thousands of clones; approximately 94% occur a single time. The top ten hold around 4.2% of the sample. Sequencing was performed on blood. Receptors were obtained from a man aged 25-45 years in good health.

J is TRBJ2-7 and V is TRBV19, with TRBD2 matching over 7 bases. There are 17 residues in the CDR3. V lost 5 bases and J lost 1; bases outside the gene matches: 14. Looked up from germline, CDR1 is LNHDA and CDR2 is SQIVND (reference sequence). The CDR3 loop is CASSFQIPLGGSYEQYF. CDR3 nucleotides: TGTGCCAGTAGTTTTCAAATCCCCCTGGGGGGGTCCTACGAGCAGTACTTC.

The rearrangement joins TRBV28 to TRBJ2-7; D tentatively reads TRBD1 or TRBD2 (5 bases each). The CDR3 runs to 16 residues. Germline V CDR1 and CDR2: MDHEN, SYDVKM. The V end was cut by 2 bases, the J end by 2 bases, with 16 bases between. The CDR3 DNA is TGTGCCAGCAGTTTACCGGGGCCACGCACTACCTACGAGCAGTACTTC. Protein product: CASSLPGPRTTYEQYF.

The chain uses TRBV24-1 and TRBJ2-3, with 10 nucleotides matching TRBD1. CDR3 length: 16 amino acids. CDR1 and CDR2 (germline): KGHDR, SFDVKD. The V gene end was trimmed by 3 bases and the J gene end by 3 bases; junction bases not matched to a gene: 5. CDR3 DNA: TGTGCCACCAGTGATCCGCGGACAGGGGGGACAGATACGCAGTATTTT. Translating gives CATSDPRTGGTDTQYF.

The V call is TRBV9, the J call TRBJ2-3; either TRBD1 or TRBD2 may supply D (6 bases each). CDR1 is SGDLS, CDR2 YYNGEE, per germline. The CDR3 extends over 16 amino acids. Trimming cost V 0 bases and J 2 bases, with 13 bases left between them. CDR3 residues: CASSVEGGTYTDTQYF. DNA of the CDR3: TGTGCCAGCAGCGTAGAGGGCGGGACATACACAGATACGCAGTATTTT.

The gene calls are TRBV7-2 and TRBJ1-2, with D uncertain. Trimming removed 5 bases from V and 8 bases from J, with 18 bases in between. The germline V gene has CDR1 SGHTA and CDR2 FQGNSA. This CDR3 spans 14 amino acids. Written as DNA, the CDR3 is TGTGCCAGCAGCGGTAGTCTCCCCACAAGCGGCTACACCTTC. Translated: CASSGSLPTSGYTF.

Note on this clone: Germline and junction disagree at one end, which may indicate a read error. The sample carries other DNA sequences with the same CDR3. The gene calls are TRBV2 and TRBJ2-2, with TRBD2 matching 9 bases. The CDR3 runs to 16 residues. From germline, CDR1 is SNHLY and CDR2 FYNNEI. In DNA, the CDR3 is TGCGCCCGCAGTGACGCGGCGGGGGGGGACACCGGGGAGCTGTTTTTT. This translates into CARSDAAGGDTGELFF. The full variable domain, its missing parts supplied by reference TRBV2 and TRBJ2-2, is EPEVTQTPSHQVTQMGQEVILRCVPISNHLYFYWYRQILGQKVEFLVSFYNNEISEKSEIFDDQFSVERPDGSNFTLKIRSTKLEDSAMYFCARSDAAGGDTGELFFGEGSRLTVL.

The chain joins TRBV9 to TRBJ2-5; D is ambiguous. The germline gives CDR1 SGDLS, CDR2 YYNGEE. The CDR3 consists of 14 residues. V was cut by 3 bases and J by 2 bases, with 11 bases left in between. Written as DNA, the CDR3 is TGTGCCAGCAGCGGTATAGCCCTTCAAGAGACCCAGTACTTC. The encoded protein is CASSGIALQETQYF.

The gene calls are TRBV7-2 and TRBJ2-7; D gene uncertain. Per germline, CDR1 SGHTA and CDR2 FQGNSA. V was cut by 3 bases and J by 4 bases, with 7 bases left in between. The CDR3 contains 12 residues. CDR3 coding DNA: TGTGCCAGCAGCTTGACAAGGTACGAGCAGTACTTC. Amino acid sequence: CASSLTRYEQYF.

The chain employs TRBV5-8 and TRBJ1-5; TRBD1 is a possible D gene (6 bases). Germline V lookup: CDR1 SGHTS, CDR2 YDEGEE. The length of the CDR3 is 16 residues. The V and J ends lost 3 bases and 0 bases respectively, with 13 bases between them. DNA of the CDR3: TGTGCCAGCAGCTACACCGGGACATTTAGCAATCAGCCCCAGCATTTT. It specifies CASSYTGTFSNQPQHF.

This clone was detected once. This chain links TRBV9 with TRBJ1-2; tentative D call: TRBD1 (6 bases). Germline assignment: CDR1 SGDLS and CDR2 YYNGEE. The V gene lost 3 bases and the J gene lost 4 bases, with 13 bases spanning the gap. The CDR3 sequence is 14 residues long. CDR3 sequence reads: CASSAQGQIYGYTF. Here the CDR3 DNA reads TGTGCCAGCAGCGCCCAAGGACAGATCTATGGCTACACCTTC.

This sequence joins TRBV5-1 and TRBJ2-1; TRBD2 matches at 12 bases. The CDR3 is made up of 14 amino acids. The germline V gene encodes CDR1 SGHRS and CDR2 YFSETQ. V lost 5 bases and J lost 7; bases outside the gene matches: 4. The DNA for the CDR3 is TGCGCCAGCAGAGCTAGCGGGGGGGCAAATGAGCAGTTCTTC. This encodes CASRASGGANEQFF.

The rearrangement joins TRBV7-9 to TRBJ1-1, with 9 bases identical to TRBD1. CDR3 length: 16 residues. V shed 4 bases and J 4 bases; nucleotides not matched to a gene: 10. Germline CDR1 reads SEHNR; CDR2 reads FQNEAQ (reference sequence). The DNA for the CDR3 is TGTGCCAGCAGCTCAGGACAGGGGCAAAAGGGCACTGAAGCTTTCTTT. It yields the protein CASSSGQGQKGTEAFF.

CDR3 residues: CASRQGGETQYF. The CDR3 coding sequence is TGTGCCAGCAGGCAGGGAGGGGAGACCCAGTACTTC. The chain employs TRBV2 and TRBJ2-5, with 7 bases aligning to TRBD2. The CDR3 runs to 12 residues. V was clipped by 6 bases and J by 5 bases; unmatched bases: 3. In germline, CDR1 is SNHLY, CDR2 FYNNEI.

J is TRBJ1-5 and V is TRBV27; 7 nucleotides align to TRBD1. The CDR3 runs 15 residues. The J segment lost 4 bases and the V segment lost 3 bases, leaving 6 bases of the junction unmatched. CDR1 is MNHEY and CDR2 is SMNVEV in the germline V gene (reference sequence). The CDR3 coding sequence is TGTGCCAGCAGTTTCAGGGGGGGCGGGAATCAGCCCCAGCATTTT. Its translation: CASSFRGGGNQPQHF.